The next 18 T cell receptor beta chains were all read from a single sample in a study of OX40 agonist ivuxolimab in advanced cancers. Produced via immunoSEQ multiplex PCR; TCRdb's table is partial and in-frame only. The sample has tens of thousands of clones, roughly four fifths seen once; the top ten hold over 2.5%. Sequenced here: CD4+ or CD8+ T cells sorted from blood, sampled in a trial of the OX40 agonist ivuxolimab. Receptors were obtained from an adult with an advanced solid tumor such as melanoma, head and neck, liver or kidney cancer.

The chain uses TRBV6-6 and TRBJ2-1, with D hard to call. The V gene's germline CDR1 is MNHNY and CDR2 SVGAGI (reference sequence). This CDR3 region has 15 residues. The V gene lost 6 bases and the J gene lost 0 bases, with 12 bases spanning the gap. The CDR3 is CASSSQHNSYNEQFF. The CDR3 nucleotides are TGTGCCAGCAGCTCCCAGCACAACTCCTACAATGAGCAGTTCTTC.

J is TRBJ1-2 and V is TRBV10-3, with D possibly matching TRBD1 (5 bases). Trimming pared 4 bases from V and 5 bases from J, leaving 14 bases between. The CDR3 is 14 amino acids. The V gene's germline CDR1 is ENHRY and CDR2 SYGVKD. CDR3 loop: CAISADSAFYGYTF. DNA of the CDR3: TGTGCCATCAGTGCCGACAGTGCTTTTTATGGCTACACCTTC.

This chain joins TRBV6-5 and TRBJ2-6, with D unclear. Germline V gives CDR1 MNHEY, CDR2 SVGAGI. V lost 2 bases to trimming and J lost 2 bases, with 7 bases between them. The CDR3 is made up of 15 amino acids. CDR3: CASSYGHPGANVLTF. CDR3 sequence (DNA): TGTGCCAGCAGTTACGGCCACCCTGGGGCCAACGTCCTGACTTTC.

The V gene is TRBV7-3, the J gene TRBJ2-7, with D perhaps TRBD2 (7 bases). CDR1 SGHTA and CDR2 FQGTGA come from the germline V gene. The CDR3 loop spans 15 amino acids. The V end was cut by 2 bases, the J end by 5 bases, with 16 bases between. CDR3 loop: CASSLGGAGLDEQYF. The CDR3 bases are TGTGCCAGCAGCTTAGGGGGGGCCGGACTAGACGAGCAGTACTTC.

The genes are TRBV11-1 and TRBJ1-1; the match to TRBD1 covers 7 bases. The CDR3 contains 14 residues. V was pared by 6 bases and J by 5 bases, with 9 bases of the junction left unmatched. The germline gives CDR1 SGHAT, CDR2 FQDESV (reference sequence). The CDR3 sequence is CASSQGGARTEAFF. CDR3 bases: TGTGCCAGCAGTCAAGGGGGCGCGAGGACTGAAGCTTTCTTT.

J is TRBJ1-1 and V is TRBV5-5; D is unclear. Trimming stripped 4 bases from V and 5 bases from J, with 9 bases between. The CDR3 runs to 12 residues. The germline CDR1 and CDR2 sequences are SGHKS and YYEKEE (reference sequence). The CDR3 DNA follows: TGTGCCAGCAGCCGCGACGGAACTGAAGCTTTCTTT. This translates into CASSRDGTEAFF. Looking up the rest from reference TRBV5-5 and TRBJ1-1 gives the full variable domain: DAGVTQSPTHLIKTRGQQVTLRCSPISGHKSVSWYQQVLGQGPQFIFQYYEKEERGRGNFPDRFSARQFPNYSSELNVNALLLGDSALYLCASSRDGTEAFFGQGTRLTVV.

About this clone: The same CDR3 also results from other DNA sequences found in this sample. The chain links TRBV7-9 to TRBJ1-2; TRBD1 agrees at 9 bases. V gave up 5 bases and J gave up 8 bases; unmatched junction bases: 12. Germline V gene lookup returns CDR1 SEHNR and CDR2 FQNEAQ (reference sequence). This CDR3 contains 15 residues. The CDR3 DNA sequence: TGTGCCAGCAGCCCACCCCCACGGACAGGGGTAGGCTACACCTTC. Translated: CASSPPPRTGVGYTF.

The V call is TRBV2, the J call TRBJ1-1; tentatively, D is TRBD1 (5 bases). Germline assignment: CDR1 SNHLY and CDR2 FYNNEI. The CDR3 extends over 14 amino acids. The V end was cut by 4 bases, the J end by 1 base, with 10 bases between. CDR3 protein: CASSGQSRNTEAFF. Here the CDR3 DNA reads TGTGCCAGCAGTGGACAGTCCCGGAACACTGAAGCTTTCTTT.

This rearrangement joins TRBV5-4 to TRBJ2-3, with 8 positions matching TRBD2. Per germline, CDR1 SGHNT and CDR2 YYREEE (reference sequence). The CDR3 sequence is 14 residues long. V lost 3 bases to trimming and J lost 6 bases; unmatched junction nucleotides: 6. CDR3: CASSSAGGADTQYF. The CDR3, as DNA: TGTGCCAGCAGCTCCGCGGGGGGTGCGGATACGCAGTATTTT.

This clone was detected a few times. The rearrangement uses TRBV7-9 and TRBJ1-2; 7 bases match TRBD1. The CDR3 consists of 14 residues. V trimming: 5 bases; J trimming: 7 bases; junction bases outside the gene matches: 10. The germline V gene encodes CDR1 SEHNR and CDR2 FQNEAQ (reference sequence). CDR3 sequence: CASSRTGEKLGYTF. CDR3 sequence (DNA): TGTGCCAGCAGCCGGACAGGAGAGAAGCTTGGCTACACCTTC.

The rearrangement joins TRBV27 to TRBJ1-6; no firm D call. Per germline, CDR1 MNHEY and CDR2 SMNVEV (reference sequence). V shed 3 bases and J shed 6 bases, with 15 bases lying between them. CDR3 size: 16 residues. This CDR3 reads CASSFWDRAPNSPLHF. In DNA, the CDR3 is TGTGCCAGCAGTTTCTGGGATCGGGCTCCTAATTCACCCCTCCACTTT.

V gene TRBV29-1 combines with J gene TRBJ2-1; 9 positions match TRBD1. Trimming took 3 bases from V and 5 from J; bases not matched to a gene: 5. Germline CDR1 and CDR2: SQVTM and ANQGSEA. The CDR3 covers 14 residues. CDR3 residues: CSVDNRGLDNEQFF. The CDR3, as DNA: TGCAGCGTTGATAACAGGGGGCTCGACAATGAGCAGTTCTTC.

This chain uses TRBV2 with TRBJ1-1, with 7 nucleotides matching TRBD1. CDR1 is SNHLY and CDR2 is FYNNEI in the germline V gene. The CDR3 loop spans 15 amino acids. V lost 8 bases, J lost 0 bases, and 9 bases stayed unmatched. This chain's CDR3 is CASRDSPIMNTEAFF. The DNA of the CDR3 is TGTGCCAGCCGGGACAGTCCGATTATGAACACTGAAGCTTTCTTT.

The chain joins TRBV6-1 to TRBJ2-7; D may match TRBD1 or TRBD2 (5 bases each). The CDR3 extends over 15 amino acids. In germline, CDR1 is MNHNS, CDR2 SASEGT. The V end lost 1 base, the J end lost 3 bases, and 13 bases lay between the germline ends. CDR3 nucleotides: TGTGCCAGCAGTGAAGTCCCGGGACGGCACTACGAGCAGTACTTC. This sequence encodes CASSEVPGRHYEQYF.

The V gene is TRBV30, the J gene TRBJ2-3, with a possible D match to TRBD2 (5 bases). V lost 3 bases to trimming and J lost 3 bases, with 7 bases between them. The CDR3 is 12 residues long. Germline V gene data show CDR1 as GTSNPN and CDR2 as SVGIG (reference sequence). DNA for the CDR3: TGTGCCTGGAGCGGACTGACAGATACGCAGTATTTT. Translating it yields CAWSGLTDTQYF.

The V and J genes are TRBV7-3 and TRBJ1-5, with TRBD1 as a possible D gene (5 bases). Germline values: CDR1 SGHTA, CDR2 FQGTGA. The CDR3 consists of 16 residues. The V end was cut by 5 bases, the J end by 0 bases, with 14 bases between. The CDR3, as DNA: TGTGCCAGCAGCCCCCGTCGGGGGGATAGCAATCAGCCCCAGCATTTT. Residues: CASSPRRGDSNQPQHF.

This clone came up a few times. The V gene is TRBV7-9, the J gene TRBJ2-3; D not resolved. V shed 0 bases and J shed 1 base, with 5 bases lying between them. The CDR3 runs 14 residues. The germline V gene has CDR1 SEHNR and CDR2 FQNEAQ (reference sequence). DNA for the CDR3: TGTGCCAGCAGCTTAGCTGCGCGCACAGATACGCAGTATTTT. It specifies CASSLAARTDTQYF.

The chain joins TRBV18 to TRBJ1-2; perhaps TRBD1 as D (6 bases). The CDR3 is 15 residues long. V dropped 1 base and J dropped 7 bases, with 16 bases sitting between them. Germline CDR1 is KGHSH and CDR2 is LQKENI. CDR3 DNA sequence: TGTGCCAGCTCACCACGAGAAAAGGGGGGAGGTGGCTACACCTTC. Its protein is CASSPREKGGGGYTF.